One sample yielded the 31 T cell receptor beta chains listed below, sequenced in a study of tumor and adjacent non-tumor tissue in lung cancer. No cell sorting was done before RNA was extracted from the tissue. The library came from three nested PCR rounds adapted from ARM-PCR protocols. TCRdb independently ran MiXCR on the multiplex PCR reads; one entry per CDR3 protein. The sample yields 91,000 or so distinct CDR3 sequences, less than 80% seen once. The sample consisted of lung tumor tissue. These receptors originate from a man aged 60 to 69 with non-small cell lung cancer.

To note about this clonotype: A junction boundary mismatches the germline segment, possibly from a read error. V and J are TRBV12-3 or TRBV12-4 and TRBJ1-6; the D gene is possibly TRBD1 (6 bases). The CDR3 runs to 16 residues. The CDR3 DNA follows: TGTGTCAGCAGTCTACGGACAACAGGGAGTGGCTCACCCCTCCACTTT. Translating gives CVSSLRTTGSGSPLHF.

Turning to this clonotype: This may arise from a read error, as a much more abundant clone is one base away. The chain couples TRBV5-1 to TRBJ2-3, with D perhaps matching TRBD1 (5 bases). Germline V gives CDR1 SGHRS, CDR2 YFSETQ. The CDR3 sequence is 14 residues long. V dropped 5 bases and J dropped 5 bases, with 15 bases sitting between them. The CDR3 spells CASRADWGKDTQYF. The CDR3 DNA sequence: TGCGCCAGCAGGGCAGATTGGGGCAAAGATACGCAGTATTTT.

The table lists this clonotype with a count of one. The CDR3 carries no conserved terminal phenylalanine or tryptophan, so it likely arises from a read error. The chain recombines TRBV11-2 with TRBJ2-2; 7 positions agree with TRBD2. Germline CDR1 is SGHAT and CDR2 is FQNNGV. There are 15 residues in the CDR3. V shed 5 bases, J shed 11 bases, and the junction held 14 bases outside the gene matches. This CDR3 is CASSTGLTNTVELFS. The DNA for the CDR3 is TGTGCCAGCAGCACGGGACTAACTAACACCGTTGAGCTGTTTTCT.

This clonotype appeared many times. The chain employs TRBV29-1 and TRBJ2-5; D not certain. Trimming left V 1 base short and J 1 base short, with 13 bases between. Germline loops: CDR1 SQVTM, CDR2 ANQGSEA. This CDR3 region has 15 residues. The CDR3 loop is CSVEAYLGLQETQYF. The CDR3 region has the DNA TGCAGCGTTGAAGCTTACTTGGGCCTCCAAGAGACCCAGTACTTC.

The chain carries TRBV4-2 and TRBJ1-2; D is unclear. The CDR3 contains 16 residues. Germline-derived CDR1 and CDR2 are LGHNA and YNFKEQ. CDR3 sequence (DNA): TGTGCGAACAGCCAAGATCTTGTGGGAGCTAACTATGGCTACACCTTC. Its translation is CANSQDLVGANYGYTF.

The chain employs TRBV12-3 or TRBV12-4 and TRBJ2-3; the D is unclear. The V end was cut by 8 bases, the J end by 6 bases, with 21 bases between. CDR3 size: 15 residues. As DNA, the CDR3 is TGTGCCAGCGCCCCTGGACCACGGGCCGCCGATACGCAGTATTTT. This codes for CASAPGPRAADTQYF.

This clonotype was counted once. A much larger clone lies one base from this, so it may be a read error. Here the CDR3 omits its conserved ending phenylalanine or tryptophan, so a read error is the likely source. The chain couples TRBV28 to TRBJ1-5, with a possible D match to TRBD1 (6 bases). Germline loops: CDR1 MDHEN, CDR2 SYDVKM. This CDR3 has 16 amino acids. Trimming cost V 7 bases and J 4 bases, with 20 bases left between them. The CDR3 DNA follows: TGTGCCAGCACCATCACGGGGGCAGGGAGGAATCAGCCCCAGCATGTT. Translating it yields CASTITGAGRNQPQHV.

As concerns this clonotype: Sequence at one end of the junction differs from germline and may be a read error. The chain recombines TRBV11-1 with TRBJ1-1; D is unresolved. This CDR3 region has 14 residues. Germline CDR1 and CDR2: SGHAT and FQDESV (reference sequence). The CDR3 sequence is CTSSLSAGETEAFF. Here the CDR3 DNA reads TGTACCAGCAGCTTATCGGCTGGCGAGACCGAAGCTTTCTTT.

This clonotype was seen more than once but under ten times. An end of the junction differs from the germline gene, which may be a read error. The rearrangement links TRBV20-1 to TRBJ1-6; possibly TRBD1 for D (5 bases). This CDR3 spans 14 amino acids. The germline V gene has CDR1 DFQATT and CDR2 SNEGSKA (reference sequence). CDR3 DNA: TGCAATGCTAGAGCCCGGGGGTCAAATTCACCTCTCCACTTT. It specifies CNARARGSNSPLHF.

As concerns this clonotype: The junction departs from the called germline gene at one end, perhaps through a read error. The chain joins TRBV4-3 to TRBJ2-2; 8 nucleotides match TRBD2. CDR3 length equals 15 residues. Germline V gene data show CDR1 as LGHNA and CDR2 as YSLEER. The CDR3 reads CASNQAGVGTGELFF. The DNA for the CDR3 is TGCGCCAGCAACCAAGCGGGAGTCGGCACCGGGGAACTGTTTTTT.

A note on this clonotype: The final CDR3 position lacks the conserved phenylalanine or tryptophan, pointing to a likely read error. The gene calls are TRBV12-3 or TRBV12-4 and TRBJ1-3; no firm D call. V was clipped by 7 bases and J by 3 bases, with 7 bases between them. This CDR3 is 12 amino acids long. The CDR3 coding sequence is TGTGCCAGCACCGTATGTGGAAACACCATATATTTG. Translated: CASTVCGNTIYL.

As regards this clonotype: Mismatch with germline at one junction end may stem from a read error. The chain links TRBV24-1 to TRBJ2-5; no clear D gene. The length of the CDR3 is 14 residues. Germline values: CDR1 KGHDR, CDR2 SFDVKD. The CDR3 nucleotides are TGTGCCACCAGTGGGTCAGGAACATCAGAGATCCAGTACTTC. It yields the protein CATSGSGTSEIQYF.

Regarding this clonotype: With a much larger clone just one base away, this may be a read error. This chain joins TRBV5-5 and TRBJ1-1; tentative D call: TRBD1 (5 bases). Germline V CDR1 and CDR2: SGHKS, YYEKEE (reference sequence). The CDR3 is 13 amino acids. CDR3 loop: CVSSLERGTEAFF. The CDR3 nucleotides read TGTGTCAGCAGCTTGGAGAGGGGCACTGAAGCTTTCTTT.

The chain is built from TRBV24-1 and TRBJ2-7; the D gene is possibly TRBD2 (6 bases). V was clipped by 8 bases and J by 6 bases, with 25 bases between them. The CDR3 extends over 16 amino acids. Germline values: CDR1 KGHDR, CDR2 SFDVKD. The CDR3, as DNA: TGTGCCACCAATGAATCGCAGGGATTTCGGGACTCCGAGCAGTACTTC. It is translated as CATNESQGFRDSEQYF.

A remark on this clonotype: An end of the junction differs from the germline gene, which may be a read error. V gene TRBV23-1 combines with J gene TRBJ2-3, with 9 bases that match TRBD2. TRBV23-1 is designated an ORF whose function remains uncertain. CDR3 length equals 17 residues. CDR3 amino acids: CASSQAGGRAGAETQYF. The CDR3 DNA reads TGTGCCAGCAGTCAGGCGGGGGGGAGAGCGGGAGCAGAAACGCAGTATTTT.

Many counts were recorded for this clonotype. CDR3 loop: CASSSPGETQYF. CDR3 nucleotides: TGTGCCAGCAGTTCCCCTGGGGAGACCCAGTACTTC. This chain links TRBV28 with TRBJ2-5, with unresolved D. The CDR3 length is 12 residues. Trimming removed 4 bases at V and 5 bases at J, with 8 bases between. Per germline, CDR1 MDHEN and CDR2 SYDVKM.

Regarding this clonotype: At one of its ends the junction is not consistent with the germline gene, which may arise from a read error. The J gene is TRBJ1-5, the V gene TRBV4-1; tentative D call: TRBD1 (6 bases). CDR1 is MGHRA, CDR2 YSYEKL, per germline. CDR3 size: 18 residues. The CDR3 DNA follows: TGTGCCAGCAGCCAAGCACAGGGTGGATCTAATAACAATCAGCCCCAGCATTTT. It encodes CASSQAQGGSNNNQPQHF.

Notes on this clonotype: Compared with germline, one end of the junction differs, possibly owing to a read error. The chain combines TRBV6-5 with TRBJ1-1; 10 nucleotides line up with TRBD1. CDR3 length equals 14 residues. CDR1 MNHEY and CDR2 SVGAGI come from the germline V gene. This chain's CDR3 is CASRHLTGGTEVFF. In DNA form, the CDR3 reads TGTGCCAGCAGACATCTGACAGGGGGCACTGAAGTTTTCTTT.

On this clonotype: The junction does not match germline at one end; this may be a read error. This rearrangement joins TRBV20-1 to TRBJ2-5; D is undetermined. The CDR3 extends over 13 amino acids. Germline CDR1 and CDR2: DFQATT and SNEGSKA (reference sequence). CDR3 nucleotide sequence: TGCATTGCTATTAATAGCACACAAGGGACCCAGTACTTC. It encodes CIAINSTQGTQYF.

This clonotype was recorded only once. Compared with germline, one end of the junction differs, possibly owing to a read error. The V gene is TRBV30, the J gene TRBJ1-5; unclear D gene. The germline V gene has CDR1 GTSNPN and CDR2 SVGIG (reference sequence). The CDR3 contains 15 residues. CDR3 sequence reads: CAWIVGRVPNQPQHF. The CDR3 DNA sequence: TGTGCCTGGATTGTTGGGAGGGTTCCCAATCAGCCACAGCATTTT.

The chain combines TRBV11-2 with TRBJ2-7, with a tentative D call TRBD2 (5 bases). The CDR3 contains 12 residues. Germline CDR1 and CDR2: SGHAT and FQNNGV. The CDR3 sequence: CESSSGLHEQYF. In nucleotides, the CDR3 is TGTGAGAGCAGCTCAGGACTGCACGAGCAGTACTTC.

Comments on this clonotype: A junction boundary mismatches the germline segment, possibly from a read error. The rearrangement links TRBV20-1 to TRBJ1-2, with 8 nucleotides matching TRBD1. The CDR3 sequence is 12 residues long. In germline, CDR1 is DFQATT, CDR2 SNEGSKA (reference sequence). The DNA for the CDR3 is TGCAGTGCTGAGGGACAGGCCTATGGCTGCATCTTC. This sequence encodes CSAEGQAYGCIF.

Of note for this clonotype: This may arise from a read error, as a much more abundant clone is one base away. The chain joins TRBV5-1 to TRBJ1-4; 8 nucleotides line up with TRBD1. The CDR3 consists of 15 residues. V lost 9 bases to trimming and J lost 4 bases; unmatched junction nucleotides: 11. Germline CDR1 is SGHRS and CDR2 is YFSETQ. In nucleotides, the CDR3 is TGCGCCAACAGAGAAACAGGGGGGGATAATGAAAAACTGTTTTTT. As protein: CANRETGGDNEKLFF. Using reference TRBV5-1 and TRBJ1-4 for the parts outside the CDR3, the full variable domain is KAGVTQTPRYLIKTRGQQVTLSCSPISGHRSVSWYQQTPGQGLQFLFEYFSETQRNKGNFPGRFSGRQFSNSRSEMNVSTLELGDSALYLCANRETGGDNEKLFFGSGTQLSVL.

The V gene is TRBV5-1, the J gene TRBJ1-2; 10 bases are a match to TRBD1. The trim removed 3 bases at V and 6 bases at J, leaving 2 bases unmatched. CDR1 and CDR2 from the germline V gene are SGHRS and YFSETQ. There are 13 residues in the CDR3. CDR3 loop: CASSSGQGDGYTF. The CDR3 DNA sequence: TGCGCCAGCAGCTCAGGACAGGGGGATGGCTACACCTTC.

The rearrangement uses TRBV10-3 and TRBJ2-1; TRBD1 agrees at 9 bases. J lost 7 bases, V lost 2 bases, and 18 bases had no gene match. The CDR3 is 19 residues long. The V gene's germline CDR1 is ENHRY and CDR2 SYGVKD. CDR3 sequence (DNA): TGTGCCATCAGTGAGACCCCCTGTGGGGTCACAGGGGGCATAAATGAGCAGTTCTTC. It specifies CAISETPCGVTGGINEQFF.

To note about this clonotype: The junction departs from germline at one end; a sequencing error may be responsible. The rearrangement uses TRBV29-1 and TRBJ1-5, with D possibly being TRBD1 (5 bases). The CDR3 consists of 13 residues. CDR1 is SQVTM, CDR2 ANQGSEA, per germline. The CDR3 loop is CSVGQNNNQSQHF. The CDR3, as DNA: TGTAGCGTTGGACAAAATAACAATCAGTCCCAGCATTTT.

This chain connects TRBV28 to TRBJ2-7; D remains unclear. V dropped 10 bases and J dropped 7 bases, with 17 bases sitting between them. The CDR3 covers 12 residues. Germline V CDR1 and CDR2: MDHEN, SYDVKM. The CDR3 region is CANSPGGYEQYF. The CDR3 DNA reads TGTGCCAACAGCCCTGGCGGTTATGAGCAGTACTTC.

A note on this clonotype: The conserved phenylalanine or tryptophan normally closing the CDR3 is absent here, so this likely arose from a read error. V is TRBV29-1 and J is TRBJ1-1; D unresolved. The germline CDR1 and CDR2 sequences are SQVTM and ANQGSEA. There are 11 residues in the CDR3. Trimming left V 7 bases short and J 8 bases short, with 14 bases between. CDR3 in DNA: TGCAGCGCCGCTGTATGGTCCGAAGCTTTCTCT. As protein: CSAAVWSEAFS.

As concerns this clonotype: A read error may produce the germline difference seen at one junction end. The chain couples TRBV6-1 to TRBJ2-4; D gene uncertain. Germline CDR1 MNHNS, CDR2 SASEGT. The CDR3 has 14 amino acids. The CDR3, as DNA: TGTGTCAGCAGTGAGTTGGAAGCCAAAAATATTCAGTACTTC. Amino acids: CVSSELEAKNIQYF.

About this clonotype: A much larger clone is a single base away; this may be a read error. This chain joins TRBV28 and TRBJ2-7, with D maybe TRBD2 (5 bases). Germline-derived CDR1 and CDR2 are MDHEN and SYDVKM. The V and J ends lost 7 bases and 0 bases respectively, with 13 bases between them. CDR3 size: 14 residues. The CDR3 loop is CASIISGSSYEQYF. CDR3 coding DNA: TGTGCCAGCATAATCAGCGGTAGCTCCTACGAGCAGTACTTC. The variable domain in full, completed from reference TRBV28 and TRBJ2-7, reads DVKVTQSSRYLVKRTGEKVFLECVQDMDHENMFWYRQDPGLGLRLIYFSYDVKMKEKGDIPEGYSVSREKKERFSLILESASTNQTSMYLCASIISGSSYEQYFGPGTRLTVT.

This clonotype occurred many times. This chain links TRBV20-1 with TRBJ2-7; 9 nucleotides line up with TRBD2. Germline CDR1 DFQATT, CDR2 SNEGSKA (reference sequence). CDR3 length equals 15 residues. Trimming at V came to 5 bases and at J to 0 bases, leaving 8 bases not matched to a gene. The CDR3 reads CSAGAGGLYSYEQYF. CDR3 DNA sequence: TGCAGTGCTGGAGCGGGAGGACTATACTCCTACGAGCAGTACTTC.